One sample yielded the 7 T cell receptor beta chains listed below, sequenced in a study of T-cell reconstitution after alpha-beta-depleted transplantation in children. This sample's TCRbeta library carried unique molecular identifier barcodes. Each CDR3 protein gets one entry after TCRdb re-called the PCR reads with MiXCR. The sample lists 200,000 to 250,000 distinct CDR3 sequences, 8.5% to 10% occurring once. Sample: PBMCs from the stem cell graft donor, taken from the stem cell graft. The receptors were gathered from a human donor who donated a stem cell graft to a child with acute lymphoblastic leukemia.

The sample holds many counts of this clonotype. This rearrangement joins TRBV5-1 to TRBJ2-2, with D perhaps TRBD1 or TRBD2 (6 bases each). V gave up 4 bases and J gave up 4 bases, with 20 bases separating them. Germline CDR1 is SGHRS and CDR2 is YFSETQ. The CDR3 consists of 17 residues. The CDR3 sequence is CASSPPKGGRGTGELFF. CDR3 DNA: TGCGCCAGCAGCCCCCCGAAAGGGGGGCGCGGCACCGGGGAGCTGTTTTTT.

This chain joins TRBV6-1 and TRBJ1-1; possibly TRBD1 for D (5 bases). This CDR3 region has 13 residues. The V gene's germline CDR1 is MNHNS and CDR2 SASEGT. V gave up 6 bases and J gave up 0 bases, with 8 bases separating them. In DNA, the CDR3 is TGTGCCAGCAGGACAGACCTGAACACTGAAGCTTTCTTT. Its translation: CASRTDLNTEAFF.

The chain links TRBV7-2 to TRBJ1-4; TRBD1 matches 9 bases. The trim removed 5 bases at V and 2 bases at J, leaving 3 bases unmatched. Germline-derived CDR1 and CDR2 are SGHTA and FQGNSA. The CDR3 spans 15 residues. The CDR3 loop reads CASSAGQGTNEKLFF. Written as DNA, the CDR3 is TGTGCCAGCAGCGCTGGACAGGGGACTAATGAAAAACTGTTTTTT.

In its sample, this clonotype was seen many times. The chain uses TRBV5-1 and TRBJ1-6; D gene unclear. CDR1 and CDR2 (germline): SGHRS, YFSETQ. The CDR3 extends over 15 amino acids. V dropped 0 bases and J dropped 5 bases, with 9 bases sitting between them. The CDR3 region has the DNA TGCGCCAGCAGCTTGGGTACACCGAATAATTCACCCCTCCACTTT. Protein: CASSLGTPNNSPLHF.

This clonotype was seen a few times. V usage is TRBV5-1 and J usage is TRBJ2-1; no clear D. CDR3 length equals 15 residues. V gave up 3 bases and J gave up 0 bases, with 10 bases separating them. In germline, CDR1 is SGHRS, CDR2 YFSETQ. CDR3 in DNA: TGCGCCAGCAGCTCATTGGGGTTCTCCTACAATGAGCAGTTCTTC. Translation: CASSSLGFSYNEQFF.

This chain uses TRBV29-1 with TRBJ1-1; possible D gene TRBD1, 5 bases. With 4 bases removed from V and 0 bases from J, the gap between germline ends came to 12 bases. This CDR3 spans 14 amino acids. Germline-derived CDR1 and CDR2 are SQVTM and ANQGSEA. The CDR3 nucleotides are TGCAGCGTTGCACGGCAGGACATGAACACTGAAGCTTTCTTT. It yields the protein CSVARQDMNTEAFF.

This clonotype was counted at least ten times. CDR3 nucleotides: TGTGCCAGCAGCCTGAGGGGGGAAACCCAGTACTTC. Encoded protein: CASSLRGETQYF. The genes are TRBV6-5 and TRBJ2-5, with D possibly called TRBD1 or TRBD2 (6 bases each). Trimming took 6 bases from V and 8 from J, leaving 13 bases between them. The CDR3 totals 12 residues. In germline, CDR1 is MNHEY, CDR2 SVGAGI.